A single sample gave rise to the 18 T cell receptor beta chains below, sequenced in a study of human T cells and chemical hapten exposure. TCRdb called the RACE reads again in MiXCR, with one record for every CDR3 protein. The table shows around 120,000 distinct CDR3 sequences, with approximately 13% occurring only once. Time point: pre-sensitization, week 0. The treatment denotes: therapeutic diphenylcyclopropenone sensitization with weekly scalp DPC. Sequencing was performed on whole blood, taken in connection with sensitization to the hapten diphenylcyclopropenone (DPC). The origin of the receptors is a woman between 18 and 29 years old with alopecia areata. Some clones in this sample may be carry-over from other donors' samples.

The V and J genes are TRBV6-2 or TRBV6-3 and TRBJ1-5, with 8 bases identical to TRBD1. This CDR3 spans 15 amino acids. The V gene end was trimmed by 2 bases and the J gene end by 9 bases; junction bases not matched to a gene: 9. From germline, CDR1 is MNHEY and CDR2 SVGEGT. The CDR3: CASSYTDRGGAPQHF. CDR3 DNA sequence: TGTGCCAGCAGTTACACCGACAGGGGAGGTGCGCCCCAGCATTTT.

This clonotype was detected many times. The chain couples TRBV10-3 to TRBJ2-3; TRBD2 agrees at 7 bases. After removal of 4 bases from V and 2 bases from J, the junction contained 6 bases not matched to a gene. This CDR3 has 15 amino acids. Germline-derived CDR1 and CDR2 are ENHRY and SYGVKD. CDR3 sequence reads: CAISGLADHTDTQYF. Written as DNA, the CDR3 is TGTGCCATCAGTGGCCTAGCGGACCACACAGATACGCAGTATTTT.

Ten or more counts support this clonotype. The chain's CDR3 is CASTKEGGLYNEQFF. In DNA form, the CDR3 reads TGTGCCAGCACCAAGGAGGGGGGCCTATACAATGAGCAGTTCTTC. The chain uses TRBV12-3 or TRBV12-4 and TRBJ2-1; D might be TRBD1 or TRBD2, each matching 6 bases. The CDR3 totals 15 residues. The ends were cut back, 7 bases at V and 4 bases at J, with 17 bases in the middle.

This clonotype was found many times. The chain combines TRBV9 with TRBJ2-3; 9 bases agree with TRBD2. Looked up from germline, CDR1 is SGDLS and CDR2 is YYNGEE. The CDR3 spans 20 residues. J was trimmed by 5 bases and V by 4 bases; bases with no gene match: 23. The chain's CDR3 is CASSQALPQVAGGPGDTQYF. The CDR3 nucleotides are TGTGCCAGCAGCCAGGCCCTACCGCAAGTGGCGGGGGGGCCCGGAGATACGCAGTATTTT.

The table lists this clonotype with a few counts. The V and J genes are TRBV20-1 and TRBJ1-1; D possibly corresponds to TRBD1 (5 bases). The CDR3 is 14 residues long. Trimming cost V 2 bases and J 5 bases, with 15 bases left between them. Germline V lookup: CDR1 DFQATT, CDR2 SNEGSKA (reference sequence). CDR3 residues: CSARPPRGRTEAFF. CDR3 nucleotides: TGCAGTGCTAGACCCCCGAGGGGCAGGACTGAAGCTTTCTTT.

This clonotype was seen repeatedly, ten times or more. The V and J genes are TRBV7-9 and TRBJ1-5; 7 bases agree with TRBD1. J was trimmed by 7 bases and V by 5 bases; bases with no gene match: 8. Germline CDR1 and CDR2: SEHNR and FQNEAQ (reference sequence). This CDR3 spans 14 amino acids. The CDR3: CASSQSGQVQPQHF. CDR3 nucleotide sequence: TGTGCCAGCAGCCAATCTGGACAGGTACAGCCCCAGCATTTT.

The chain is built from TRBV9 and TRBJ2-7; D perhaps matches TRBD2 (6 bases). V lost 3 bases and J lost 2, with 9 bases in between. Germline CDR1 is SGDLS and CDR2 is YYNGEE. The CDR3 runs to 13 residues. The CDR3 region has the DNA TGTGCCAGCAGCGCGGACTACCCCTACGAGCAGTACTTC. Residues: CASSADYPYEQYF.

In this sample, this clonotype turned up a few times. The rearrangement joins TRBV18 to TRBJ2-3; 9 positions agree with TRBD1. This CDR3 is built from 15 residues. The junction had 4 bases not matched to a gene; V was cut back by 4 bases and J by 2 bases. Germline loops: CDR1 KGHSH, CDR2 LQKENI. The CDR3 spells CASSRLQGATDTQYF. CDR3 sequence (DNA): TGTGCCAGCTCACGATTACAGGGGGCCACAGATACGCAGTATTTT.

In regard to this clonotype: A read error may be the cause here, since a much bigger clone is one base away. This CDR3 is CASSPTYYGYTF. The CDR3 DNA follows: TGTGCCAGCAGTCCGACCTACTATGGCTACACCTTC. This chain joins TRBV28 and TRBJ1-2; no clear D gene. The V and J ends lost 5 bases and 3 bases respectively, with 7 bases between them. The CDR3 loop spans 12 amino acids. In germline, CDR1 is MDHEN, CDR2 SYDVKM.

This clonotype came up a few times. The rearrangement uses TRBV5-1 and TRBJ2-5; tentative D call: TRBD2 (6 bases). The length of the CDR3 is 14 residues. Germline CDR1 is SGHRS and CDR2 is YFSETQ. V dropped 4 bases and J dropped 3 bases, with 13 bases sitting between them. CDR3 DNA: TGCGCCAGCAGCCGGGACTCGTATAAAGAGACCCAGTACTTC. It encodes CASSRDSYKETQYF.

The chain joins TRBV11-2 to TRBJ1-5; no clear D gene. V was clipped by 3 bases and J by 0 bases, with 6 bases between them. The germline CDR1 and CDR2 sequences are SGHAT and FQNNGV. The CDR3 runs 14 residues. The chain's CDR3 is CASSFESSNQPQHF. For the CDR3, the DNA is TGTGCCAGCAGCTTCGAATCTAGCAATCAGCCCCAGCATTTT.

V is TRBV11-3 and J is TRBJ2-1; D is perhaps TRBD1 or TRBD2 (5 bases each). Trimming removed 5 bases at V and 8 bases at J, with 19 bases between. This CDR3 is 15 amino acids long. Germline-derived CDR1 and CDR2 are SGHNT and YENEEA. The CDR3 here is CASSKTTESGHEQFF. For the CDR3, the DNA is TGTGCCAGCAGCAAAACCACCGAATCGGGGCATGAGCAGTTCTTC.

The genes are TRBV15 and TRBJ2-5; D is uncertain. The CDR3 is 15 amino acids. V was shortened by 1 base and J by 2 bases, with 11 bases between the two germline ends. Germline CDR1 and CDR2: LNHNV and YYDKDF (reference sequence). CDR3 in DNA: TGTGCCACCAGCAGAGGCGCAGCTCCTCAAGAGACCCAGTACTTC. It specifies CATSRGAAPQETQYF. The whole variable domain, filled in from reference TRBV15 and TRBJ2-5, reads DAMVIQNPRYQVTQFGKPVTLSCSQTLNHNVMYWYQQKSSQAPKLLFHYYDKDFNNEADTPDNFQSRRPNTSFCFLDIRSPGLGDTAMYLCATSRGAAPQETQYFGPGTRLLVL.

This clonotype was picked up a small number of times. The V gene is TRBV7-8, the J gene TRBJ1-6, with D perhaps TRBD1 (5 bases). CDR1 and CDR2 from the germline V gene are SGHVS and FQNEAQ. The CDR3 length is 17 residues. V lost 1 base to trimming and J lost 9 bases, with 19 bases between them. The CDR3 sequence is CASSLVGPGPMGSPLHF. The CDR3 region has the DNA TGTGCCAGCAGCTTAGTCGGGCCAGGGCCTATGGGTTCACCCCTCCACTTT.

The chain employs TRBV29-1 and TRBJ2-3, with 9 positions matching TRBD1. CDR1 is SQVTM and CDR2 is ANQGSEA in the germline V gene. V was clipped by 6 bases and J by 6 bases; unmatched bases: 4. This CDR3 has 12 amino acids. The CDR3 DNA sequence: TGCAGCGTCGGGACAGGGTACGATACGCAGTATTTT. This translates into CSVGTGYDTQYF.

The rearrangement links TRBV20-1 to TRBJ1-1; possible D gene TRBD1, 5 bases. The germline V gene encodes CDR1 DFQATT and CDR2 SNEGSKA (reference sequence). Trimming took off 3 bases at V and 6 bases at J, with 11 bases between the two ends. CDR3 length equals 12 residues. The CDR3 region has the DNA TGCAGTGCTAGGCAGGGCTATGCTGAAGCTTTCTTT. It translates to CSARQGYAEAFF.

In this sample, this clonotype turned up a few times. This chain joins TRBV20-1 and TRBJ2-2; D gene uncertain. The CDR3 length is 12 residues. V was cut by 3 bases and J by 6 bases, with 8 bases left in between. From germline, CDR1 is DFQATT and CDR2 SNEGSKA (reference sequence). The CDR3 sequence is CSARPTAGELFF. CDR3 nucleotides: TGCAGTGCTAGGCCTACGGCCGGGGAGCTGTTTTTT.

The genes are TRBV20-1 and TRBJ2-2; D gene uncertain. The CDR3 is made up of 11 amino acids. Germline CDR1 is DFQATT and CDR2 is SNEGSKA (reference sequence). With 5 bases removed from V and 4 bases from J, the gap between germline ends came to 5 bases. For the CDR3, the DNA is TGCAGTGCTCCGGGCACCGGGGAGCTGTTTTTT. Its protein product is CSAPGTGELFF.